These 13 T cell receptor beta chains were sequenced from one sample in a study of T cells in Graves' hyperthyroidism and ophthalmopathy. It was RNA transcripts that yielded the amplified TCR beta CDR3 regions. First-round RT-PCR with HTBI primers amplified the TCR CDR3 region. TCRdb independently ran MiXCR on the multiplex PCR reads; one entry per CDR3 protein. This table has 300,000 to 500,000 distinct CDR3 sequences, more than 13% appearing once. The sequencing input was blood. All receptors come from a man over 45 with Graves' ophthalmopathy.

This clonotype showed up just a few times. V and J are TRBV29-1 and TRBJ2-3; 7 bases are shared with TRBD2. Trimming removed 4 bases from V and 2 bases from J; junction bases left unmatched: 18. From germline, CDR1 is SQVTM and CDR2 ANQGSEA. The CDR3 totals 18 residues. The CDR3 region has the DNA TGCAGCGTTGCGCCTATCGCTACTAGCGTGAGCCCCACAGATACGCAGTATTTT. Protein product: CSVAPIATSVSPTDTQYF.

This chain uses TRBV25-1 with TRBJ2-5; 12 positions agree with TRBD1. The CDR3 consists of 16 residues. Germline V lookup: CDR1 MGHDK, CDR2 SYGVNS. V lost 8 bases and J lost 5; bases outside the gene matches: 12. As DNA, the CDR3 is TGTGCCAGCCGAATGGGAGGGACAGGGGGCTTGGAGACCCAGTACTTC. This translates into CASRMGGTGGLETQYF.

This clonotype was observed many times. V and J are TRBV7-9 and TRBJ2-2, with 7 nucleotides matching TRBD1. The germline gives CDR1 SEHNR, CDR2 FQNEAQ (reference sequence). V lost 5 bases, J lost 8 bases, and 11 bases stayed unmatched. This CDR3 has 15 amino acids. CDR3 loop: CASSGRGQQIGELFF. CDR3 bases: TGTGCCAGCAGCGGACGGGGACAGCAGATTGGGGAGCTGTTTTTT.

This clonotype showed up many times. CDR3 amino acids: CAWSQTGVSGYTF. In DNA form, the CDR3 reads TGTGCCTGGAGTCAAACGGGGGTCTCTGGCTACACCTTC. This chain joins TRBV30 and TRBJ1-2, with D possibly TRBD1 on 5 matching bases. The CDR3 contains 13 residues. CDR1 GTSNPN and CDR2 SVGIG come from the germline V gene (reference sequence). Trimming stripped 2 bases from V and 7 bases from J, with 14 bases between.

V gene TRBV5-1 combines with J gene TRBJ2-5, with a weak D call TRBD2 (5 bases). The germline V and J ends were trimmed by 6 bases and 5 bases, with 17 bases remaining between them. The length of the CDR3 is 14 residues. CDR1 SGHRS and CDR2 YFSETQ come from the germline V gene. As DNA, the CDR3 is TGCGCCAGCAACCCTGGACTGGAGATGGAGACCCAGTACTTC. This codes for CASNPGLEMETQYF.

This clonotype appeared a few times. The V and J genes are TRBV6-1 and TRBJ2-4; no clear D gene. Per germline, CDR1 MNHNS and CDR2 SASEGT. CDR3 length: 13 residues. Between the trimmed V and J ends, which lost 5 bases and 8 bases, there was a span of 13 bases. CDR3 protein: CASSTSPFDIQYF. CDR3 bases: TGTGCCAGCAGTACCTCTCCATTTGACATTCAGTACTTC.

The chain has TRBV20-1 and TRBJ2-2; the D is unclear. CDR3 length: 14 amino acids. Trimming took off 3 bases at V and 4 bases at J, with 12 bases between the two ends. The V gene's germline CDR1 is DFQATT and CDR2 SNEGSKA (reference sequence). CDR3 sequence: CSASKAGSTGELFF. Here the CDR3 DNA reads TGCAGTGCTAGCAAGGCAGGATCCACCGGGGAGCTGTTTTTT.

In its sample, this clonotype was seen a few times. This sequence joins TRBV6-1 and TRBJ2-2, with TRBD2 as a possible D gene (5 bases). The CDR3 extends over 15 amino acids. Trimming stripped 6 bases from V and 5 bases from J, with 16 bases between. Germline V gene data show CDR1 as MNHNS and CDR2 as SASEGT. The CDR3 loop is CASSYKPRGTGELFF. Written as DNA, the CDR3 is TGTGCCAGCAGCTATAAGCCCCGGGGAACCGGGGAGCTGTTTTTT.

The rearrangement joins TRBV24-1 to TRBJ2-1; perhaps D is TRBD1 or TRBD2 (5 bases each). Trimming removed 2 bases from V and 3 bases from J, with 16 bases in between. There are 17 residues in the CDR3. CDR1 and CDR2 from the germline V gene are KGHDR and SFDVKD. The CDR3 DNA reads TGTGCCACCAGTGATTCCCAGGGAAGCGGAGTCTACAATGAGCAGTTCTTC. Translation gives CATSDSQGSGVYNEQFF.

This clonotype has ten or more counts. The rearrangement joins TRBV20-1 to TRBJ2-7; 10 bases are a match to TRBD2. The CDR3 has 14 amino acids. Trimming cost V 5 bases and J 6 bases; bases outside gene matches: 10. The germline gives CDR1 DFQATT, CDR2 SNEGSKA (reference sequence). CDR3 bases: TGCAGTGCTCCTAGCGGGAGTAGCAGGGGCGAGCAGTACTTC. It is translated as CSAPSGSSRGEQYF.

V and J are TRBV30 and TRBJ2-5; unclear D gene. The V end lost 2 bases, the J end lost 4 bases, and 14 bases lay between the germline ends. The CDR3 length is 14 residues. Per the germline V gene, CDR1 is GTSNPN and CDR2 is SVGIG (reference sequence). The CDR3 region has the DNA TGTGCCTGGAGTAAAGACCTAACCGGAGAGACCCAGTACTTC. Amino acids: CAWSKDLTGETQYF.

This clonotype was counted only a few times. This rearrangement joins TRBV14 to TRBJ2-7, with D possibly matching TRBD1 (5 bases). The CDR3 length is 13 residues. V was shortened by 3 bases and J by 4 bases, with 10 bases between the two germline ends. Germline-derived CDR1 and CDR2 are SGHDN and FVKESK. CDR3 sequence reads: CASSHRVFYEQYF. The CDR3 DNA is TGTGCCAGCAGCCACAGGGTTTTTTACGAGCAGTACTTC.

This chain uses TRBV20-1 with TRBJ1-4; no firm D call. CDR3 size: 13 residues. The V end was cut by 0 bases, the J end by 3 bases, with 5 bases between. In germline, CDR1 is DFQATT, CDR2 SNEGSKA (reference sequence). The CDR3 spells CSARDGPNEKLFF. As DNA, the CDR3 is TGCAGTGCTAGAGATGGCCCTAATGAAAAACTGTTTTTT.